This T cell receptor beta chain came from a study of beta chain features in type 1 diabetes. Notes on the study in general: Type 1 diabetes patients showed a moderate but significant shortening of TCRB CDR3s in all four CD4+ subsets. The VDJ junctions of type 1 diabetes patients carried fewer insertions and more deletions.

Purities in excess of 95% were seen in all sorted populations. With respect to this clone: Antigen specificity is unknown.

CDR1 SGDLS and CDR2 YYNGEE come from the germline V gene. V lost 0 bases and J 0 bases, leaving 10 bases between the germline ends. The CDR3 totals 16 residues. The study reverse transcribed the entire isolated RNA, so it sequenced expressed TCRB transcripts. Assay used: immunoSEQ multiplex PCR; TCRdb lists only in-frame clones, some missing. This table has around 690,000 clones, around 12% appearing once. The TCR comes from a man aged 30 to 39 with type 1 diabetes. The chain is built from TRBV9 and TRBJ1-3; D is undetermined. Material: naive CD4+ T cells from blood. CDR3 nucleotide sequence: TGTGCCAGCAGCGTAGAGGCAGGAGTCTCTGGAAACACCATATATTTT. Translation gives CASSVEAGVSGNTIYF.